The present entry profiles one T cell receptor (beta chain) with its context. What antigen it recognizes has not been identified. Per-base qualities were not stored, and no clone one base away is much larger. Reading from cysteine to phenylalanine, the CDR3 counts 16 amino acids. Only CDR3 DNA remains: 48 bases, in frame from the first base. V was cut back by 2 bases and J by 5 bases, leaving a gap of 19 bases between them. The germline V gene encodes CDR1 GTSNPN and CDR2 SVGIG (reference sequence). This record belongs to a study of Ad26.COV2.S vaccination and SARS-CoV-2 variants (dated by TCRdb to 2020 to 2022). General notes on the study: Vaccine-arm donors came from COV1001, a multicentre, randomized, double-blind, placebo-controlled phase I-IIa trial of Ad26.COV2.S in healthy adults. A total of approximately 32 samples were included in the TCR-sequenced set, comprising around 19 Ad26.COV2.S vaccine recipients, 5 placebo recipients and 8 SARS-CoV-2 convalescent individuals. Trial participants were randomized into five groups of five, in which low-dose or high-dose Ad26.COV2.S was given once or twice, or placebo was given on both occasions. Dosing of Ad26.COV2.S was intramuscular, at either 5x10^10 or 1x10^11 viral particles, delivered as one shot or as two shots spaced 56 days apart. Investigators did not know the trial group allocation while performing experiments and assessing outcomes. TCRbeta repertoire sequencing was used to assess the specificity and breadth of SARS-CoV-2-reactive T cell receptors after Ad26.COV2.S vaccination. Overall study outcomes, separate from this receptor: Non-spike TCR breadth was comparable between vaccine and placebo recipients, consistent with the vaccine containing only spike. Comparing responses between vaccine doses or regimens was not something the study was powered to do. Spike-specific TCR breadth was higher in Ad26.COV2.S recipients than in placebo recipients (P = 0.0014). According to the authors, total T cell responses may have been underestimated by the TCR breadth and depth analyses. After vaccination, spike-specific CD8+ and CD4+ T cell responses were reported to show substantial breadth.

The immunoSEQ Assay was used to sequence TCRbeta CDR3 regions. After extraction, genomic DNA underwent amplification by bias-controlled multiplex PCR, followed by high-throughput sequencing. As for the original processing: To quantify the absolute abundance of each unique TCRbeta CDR3 region, sequences were collapsed and filtered. Usable DNA was measured by amplifying reference genes present in all nucleated cells, and TCRbeta template counts were normalized to that usable DNA to estimate T cell fraction. Repertoire TCRs were annotated as SARS-CoV-2-specific when V gene, CDR3 amino acid sequence and J gene were exactly matched to a known reactive TCR set. The reference SARS-CoV-2 TCR set came from MIRA and was filtered for enrichment in COVID-19-positive ImmuneCODE repertoires, removing public or cross-reactive TCRs. Drawing on the MIRA antigens, annotated TCRs were analysed further at the level of specific ORF or position within ORF. Breadth was defined as the number of annotated unique rearrangements divided by the total number of unique productive rearrangements, and depth was defined as the summed frequency of the annotated unique rearrangements. Two-sided Wilcoxon rank-sum tests were applied when comparing TCR breadth between groups. The source is immuneACCESS, and TCRdb retained only in-frame sequences with V and J called. Part of the clones is not carried over; for the studies checked, unresolved V genes explain less than half of this, and the remainder is unexplained. V, J and clone size derive from that table, while D and trimming were established from the DNA sequence. For this sample the table gives hundreds of thousands of clones, of which about 88% were detected only once. The leading ten clones occupy around 5.8% of the sample.

Interpreted using the paper, the treatment or condition label stands for: some 19 received Ad26.COV2.S at low or high dose, single or two shots; about five received placebo; per-sample allocation not given. For vaccine and placebo recipients, the sequenced repertoires came from samples collected on day 63 after the first injection. In Cohort 1b, more than 20 adults aged 18-55 years were enrolled at a single site in Boston, USA, between 29 July and 7 August 2020. As a vaccine, Ad26.COV2.S was a replication-incompetent adenovirus type 26 vector that expressed a prefusion-stabilized SARS-CoV-2 spike protein derived from the original Wuhan strain.

The chain employs TRBV30 and TRBJ2-1; the D region possibly corresponds to TRBD1 (6 bases align). The sequence was obtained from a person aged 18 to 59 who received the Ad26.COV2.S COVID-19 vaccine or a placebo. This specimen consisted of peripheral blood, obtained in a trial of Ad26.COV2.S vaccine versus placebo. The DNA sequence is given as TGTGCCTGGAGTCTACCCTTGCCAGGGGAAAACAATGAGCAGTTCTTC. The resulting protein is CAWSLPLPGENNEQFF.